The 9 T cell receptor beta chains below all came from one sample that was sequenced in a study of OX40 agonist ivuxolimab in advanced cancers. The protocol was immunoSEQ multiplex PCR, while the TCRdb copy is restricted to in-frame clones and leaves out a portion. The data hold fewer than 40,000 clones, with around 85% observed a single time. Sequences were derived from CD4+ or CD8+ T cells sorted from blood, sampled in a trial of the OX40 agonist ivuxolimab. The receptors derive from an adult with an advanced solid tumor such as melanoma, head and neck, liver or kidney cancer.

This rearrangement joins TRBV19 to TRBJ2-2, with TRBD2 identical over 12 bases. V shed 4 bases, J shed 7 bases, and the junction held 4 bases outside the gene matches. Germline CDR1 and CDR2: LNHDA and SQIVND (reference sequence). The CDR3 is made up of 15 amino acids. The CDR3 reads CASSTASGGVGELFF. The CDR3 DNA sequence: TGTGCCAGTAGTACGGCTAGCGGGGGGGTCGGGGAGCTGTTTTTT. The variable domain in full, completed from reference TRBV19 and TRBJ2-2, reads DGGITQSPKYLFRKEGQNVTLSCEQNLNHDAMYWYRQDPGQGLRLIYYSQIVNDFQKGDIAEGYSVSREKKESFPLTVTSAQKNPTAFYLCASSTASGGVGELFFGEGSRLTVL.

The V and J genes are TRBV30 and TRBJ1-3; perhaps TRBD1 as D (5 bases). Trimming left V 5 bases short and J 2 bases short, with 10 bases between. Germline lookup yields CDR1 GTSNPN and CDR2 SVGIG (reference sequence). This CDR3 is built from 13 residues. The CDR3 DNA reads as TGTGCCTGGGACAGCATGACTGGAAACACCATATATTTT. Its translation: CAWDSMTGNTIYF.

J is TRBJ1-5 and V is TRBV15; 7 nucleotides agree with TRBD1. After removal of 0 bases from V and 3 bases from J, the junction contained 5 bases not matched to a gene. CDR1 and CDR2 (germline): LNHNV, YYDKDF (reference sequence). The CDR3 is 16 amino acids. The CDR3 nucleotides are TGTGCCACCAGCAGAGATCCCGGACAGGTCAATCAGCCCCAGCATTTT. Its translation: CATSRDPGQVNQPQHF.

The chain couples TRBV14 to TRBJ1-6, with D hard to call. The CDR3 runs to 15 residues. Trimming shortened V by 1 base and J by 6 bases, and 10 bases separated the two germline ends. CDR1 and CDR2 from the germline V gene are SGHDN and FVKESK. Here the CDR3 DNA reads TGTGCCAGCAGCCAAGGGGAACTTATTAATTCACCCCTCCACTTT. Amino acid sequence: CASSQGELINSPLHF.

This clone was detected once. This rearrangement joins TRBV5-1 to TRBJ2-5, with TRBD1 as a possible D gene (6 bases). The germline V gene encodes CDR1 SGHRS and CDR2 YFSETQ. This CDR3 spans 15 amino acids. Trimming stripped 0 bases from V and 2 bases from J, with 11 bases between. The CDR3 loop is CASSLGQVYQETQYF. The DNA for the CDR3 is TGCGCCAGCAGCTTGGGACAGGTCTATCAAGAGACCCAGTACTTC.

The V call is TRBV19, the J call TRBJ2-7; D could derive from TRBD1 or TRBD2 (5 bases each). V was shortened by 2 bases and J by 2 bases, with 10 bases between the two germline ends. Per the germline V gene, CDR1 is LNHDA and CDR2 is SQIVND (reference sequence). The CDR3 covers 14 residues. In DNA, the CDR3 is TGTGCCAGTAGTATATCTCTGGGACCCTACGAGCAGTACTTC. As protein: CASSISLGPYEQYF.

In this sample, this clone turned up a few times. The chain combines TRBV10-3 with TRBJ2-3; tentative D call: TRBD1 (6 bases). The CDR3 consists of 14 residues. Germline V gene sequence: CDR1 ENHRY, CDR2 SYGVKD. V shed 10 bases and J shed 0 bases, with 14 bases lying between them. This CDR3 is CATTGQPSTDTQYF. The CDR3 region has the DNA TGTGCCACCACGGGACAACCCAGCACAGATACGCAGTATTTT.

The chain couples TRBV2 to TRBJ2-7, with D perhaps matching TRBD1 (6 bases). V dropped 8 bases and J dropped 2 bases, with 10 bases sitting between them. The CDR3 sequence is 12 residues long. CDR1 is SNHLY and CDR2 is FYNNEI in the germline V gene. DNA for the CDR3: TGTGCCAGCGTCTCAGGGGCCTACGAGCAGTACTTC. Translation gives CASVSGAYEQYF. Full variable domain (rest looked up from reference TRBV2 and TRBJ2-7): EPEVTQTPSHQVTQMGQEVILRCVPISNHLYFYWYRQILGQKVEFLVSFYNNEISEKSEIFDDQFSVERPDGSNFTLKIRSTKLEDSAMYFCASVSGAYEQYFGPGTRLTVT.

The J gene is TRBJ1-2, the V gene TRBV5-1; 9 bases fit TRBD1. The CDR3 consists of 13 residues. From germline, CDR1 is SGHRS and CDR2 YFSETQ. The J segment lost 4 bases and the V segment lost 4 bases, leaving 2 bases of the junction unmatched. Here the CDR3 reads CASSVDRGYGYTF. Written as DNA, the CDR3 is TGCGCCAGCAGCGTGGACAGGGGCTATGGCTACACCTTC.